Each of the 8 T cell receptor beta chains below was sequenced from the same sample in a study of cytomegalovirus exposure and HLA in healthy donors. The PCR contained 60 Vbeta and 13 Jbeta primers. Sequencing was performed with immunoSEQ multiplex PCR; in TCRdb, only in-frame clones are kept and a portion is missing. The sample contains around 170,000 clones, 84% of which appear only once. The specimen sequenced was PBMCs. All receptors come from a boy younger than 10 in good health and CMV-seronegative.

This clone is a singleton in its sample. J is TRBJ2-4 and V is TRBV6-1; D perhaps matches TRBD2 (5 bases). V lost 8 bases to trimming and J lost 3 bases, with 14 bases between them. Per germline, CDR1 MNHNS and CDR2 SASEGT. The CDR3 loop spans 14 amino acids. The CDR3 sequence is CASRNSEIKNIQYF. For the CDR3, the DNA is TGTGCCAGCCGGAATAGCGAGATCAAAAACATTCAGTACTTC.

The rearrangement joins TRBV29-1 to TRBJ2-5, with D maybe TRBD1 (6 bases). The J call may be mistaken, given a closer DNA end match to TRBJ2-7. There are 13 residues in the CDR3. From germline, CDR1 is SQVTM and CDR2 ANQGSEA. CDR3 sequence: CSVGPRGSYEQYF. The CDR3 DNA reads TGCAGCGTTGGGCCCAGGGGTAGCTACGAGCAGTACTTC.

This chain's CDR3 is CASSYSQNYNEQFF. CDR3 nucleotides: TGTGCCAGCAGTTACTCTCAGAACTACAATGAGCAGTTCTTC. The chain recombines TRBV6-6 with TRBJ2-1; D uncertain. V was clipped by 0 bases and J by 3 bases, with 6 bases between them. CDR3 length equals 14 residues. Germline loops: CDR1 MNHNY, CDR2 SVGAGI (reference sequence).

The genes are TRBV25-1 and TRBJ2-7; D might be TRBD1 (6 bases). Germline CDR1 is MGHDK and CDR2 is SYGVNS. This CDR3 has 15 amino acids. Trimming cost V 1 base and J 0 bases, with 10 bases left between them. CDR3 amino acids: CASSESGVPSYEQYF. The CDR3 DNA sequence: TGTGCCAGCAGTGAATCAGGGGTCCCCTCCTACGAGCAGTACTTC.

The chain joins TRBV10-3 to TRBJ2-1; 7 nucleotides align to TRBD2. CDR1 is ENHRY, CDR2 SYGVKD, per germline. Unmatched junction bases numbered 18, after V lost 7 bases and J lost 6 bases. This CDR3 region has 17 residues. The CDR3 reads CAITLSLASGRTNEQFF. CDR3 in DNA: TGTGCCATCACCCTCTCACTAGCGAGCGGGCGGACCAATGAGCAGTTCTTC.

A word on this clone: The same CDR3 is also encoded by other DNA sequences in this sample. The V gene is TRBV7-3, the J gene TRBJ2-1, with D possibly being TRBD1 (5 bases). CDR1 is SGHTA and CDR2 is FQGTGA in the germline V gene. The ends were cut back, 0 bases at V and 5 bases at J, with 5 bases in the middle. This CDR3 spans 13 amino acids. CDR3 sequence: CASSLTGDNEQFF. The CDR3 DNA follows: TGTGCCAGCAGCTTAACAGGGGACAATGAGCAGTTCTTC.

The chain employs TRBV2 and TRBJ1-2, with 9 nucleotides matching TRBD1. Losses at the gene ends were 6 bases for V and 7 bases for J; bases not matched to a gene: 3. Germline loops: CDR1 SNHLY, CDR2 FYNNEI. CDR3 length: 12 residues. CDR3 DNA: TGTGCCAGCAGCCAACAGGGGGCTGGCTACACCTTC. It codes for CASSQQGAGYTF.

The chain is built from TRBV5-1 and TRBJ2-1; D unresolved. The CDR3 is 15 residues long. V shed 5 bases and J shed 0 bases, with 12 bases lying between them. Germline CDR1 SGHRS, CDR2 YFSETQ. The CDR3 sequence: CASSLKLSSYNEQFF. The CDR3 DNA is TGCGCCAGCAGTTTGAAGTTGAGCTCCTACAATGAGCAGTTCTTC.